The rows below give T cell receptor beta chains drawn from one sample of a study of beta chain features in type 1 diabetes. Profiling relied on immunoSEQ multiplex PCR, and the TCRdb table lists in-frame clones only, not all of them. This table holds under 250,000 clones, about a tenth found once. Sample: central memory CD4+ T cells from blood. The source is a man younger than 35 in good health. Both conserved end residues are part of each CDR3. D genes are given only for firm matches. A clone size is listed for some rows: how often the clone was seen (once, few, many), or a class if it is expanded.

D: .
length: 14
J: TRBJ1-4
size: .
V: TRBV6-6
DNA: TGTGCCAGCAGTTACTCACAGACTAATGAAAAACTGTTTTTT
CDR3: CASSYSQTNEKLFF

D: TRBD2
length: 16
J: TRBJ2-3
size: few
V: TRBV5-6
DNA: TGTGCCAGCAGCTTGCGGCTTAGCGGGAGCACAGATACGCAGTATTTT
CDR3: CASSLRLSGSTDTQYF

D: TRBD2
length: 17
J: TRBJ2-2
size: .
V: TRBV4-3
DNA: TGCGCCAGCAGCCCCCAGGGGCCGGGACTAGACACCGGGGAGCTGTTTTTT
CDR3: CASSPQGPGLDTGELFF

D: .
length: 13
J: TRBJ2-4
size: few
V: TRBV29-1
DNA: TGCAGCGTTGAGGAGAGAGCCAAAAACATTCAGTACTTC
CDR3: CSVEERAKNIQYF

D: .
length: 13
J: TRBJ2-5
size: .
V: TRBV29-1
DNA: TGCAGCGTCGTCCGGGGTGTCGGAGAGACCCAGTACTTC
CDR3: CSVVRGVGETQYF

D: .
length: 14
J: TRBJ1-3
size: .
V: TRBV9
DNA: TGTGCCAGCAGCCAACAATTGAATGGAAACACCATATATTTT
CDR3: CASSQQLNGNTIYF

D: .
length: 15
J: TRBJ2-3
size: few
V: TRBV5-4
DNA: TGTGCCAGCAGCTTTGGAGGGAGCCAGACAGATACGCAGTATTTT
CDR3: CASSFGGSQTDTQYF

D: .
length: 12
J: TRBJ2-1
size: few
V: TRBV2
DNA: TGTGCCAGCAGAGAACTGGGGAATGAGCAGTTCTTC
CDR3: CASRELGNEQFF

D: .
length: 14
J: TRBJ1-2
size: .
V: TRBV23-1
DNA: TGCGCCAGCAGGAAACCCACGGTCTCCCCAGGCTACACCTTC
CDR3: CASRKPTVSPGYTF

D: .
length: 16
J: TRBJ1-5
size: .
V: TRBV7-9
DNA: TGTGCCAGCAGCCAAGACGCCAGTCTGGGCAATCAGCCCCAGCATTTT
CDR3: CASSQDASLGNQPQHF

D: .
length: 13
J: TRBJ1-1
size: .
V: TRBV28
DNA: TGTGCCAGCAGTCCCGCTGACACTCCGGGGACTTTCTTT
CDR3: CASSPADTPGTFF

D: .
length: 13
J: TRBJ2-7
size: .
V: TRBV2
DNA: TGTGCCAGCAGTGAAGAGCTACTAGATAAACCGTACTTC
CDR3: CASSEELLDKPYF

D: .
length: 15
J: TRBJ1-1
size: .
V: TRBV9
DNA: TGTGCCAGCAGCGCCATCTCAGGGGTGGACACTGAAGCTTTCTTT
CDR3: CASSAISGVDTEAFF

D: .
length: 14
J: TRBJ1-1
size: few
V: TRBV30
DNA: TGTGCCTGGAGTGTAGGGGTCAGGGGCACTGAAGCTTTCTTT
CDR3: CAWSVGVRGTEAFF

D: .
length: 11
J: TRBJ2-5
size: few
V: TRBV2
DNA: TGTGCCAGGGGCCCACGGGGGACCCAGTACTTC
CDR3: CARGPRGTQYF

D: .
length: 14
J: TRBJ2-7
size: .
V: TRBV4-1
DNA: TGCGCCAGCAGCGCACCGGGACGATCCTACGAGCAGTACTTC
CDR3: CASSAPGRSYEQYF

D: .
length: 16
J: TRBJ1-3
size: many
V: TRBV7-6
DNA: TGTGCCAGCAGCTTAAAGGCAGTTCCCTCTGGAAACACCATATATTTT
CDR3: CASSLKAVPSGNTIYF

D: .
length: 11
J: TRBJ1-1
size: .
V: TRBV20-1
DNA: TGCAGTGCCCCAAGTGACACTGAAGCTTTCTTT
CDR3: CSAPSDTEAFF

D: TRBD1
length: 14
J: TRBJ1-4
size: .
V: TRBV10-3
DNA: TGTGCCATCAGCCAACAGGGGGTGAATGAAAAACTGTTTTTT
CDR3: CAISQQGVNEKLFF

D: .
length: 13
J: TRBJ2-7
size: .
V: TRBV15
DNA: TGTGCCACCAGCAGAGATCCAGGGGAAGAGCAGTACTTC
CDR3: CATSRDPGEEQYF

D: .
length: 15
J: TRBJ2-7
size: .
V: TRBV5-1
DNA: TGCGCCAGTATGCCCGGGTGGACAGCTACCTACGAGCAGTACTTC
CDR3: CASMPGWTATYEQYF

D: .
length: 11
J: TRBJ1-2
size: few
V: TRBV30
DNA: TGTGCCTGGAGTTGGGGCTATGGCTACACCTTC
CDR3: CAWSWGYGYTF

D: TRBD1
length: 12
J: TRBJ2-7
size: many
V: TRBV10-3
DNA: TGTGCCATCAGTGGGGACAGCCACGAGCAGTACTTC
CDR3: CAISGDSHEQYF

D: .
length: 15
J: TRBJ2-3
size: .
V: TRBV5-1
DNA: TGCGCCAGCAGCTTGCTAGGGGCGGGCACAGATACGCAGTATTTT
CDR3: CASSLLGAGTDTQYF

D: .
length: 15
J: TRBJ2-5
size: .
V: TRBV6-6
DNA: TGTGCCAGCAGTTGGCCTAAAGGGGGCCAAGAGACCCAGTACTTC
CDR3: CASSWPKGGQETQYF

D: .
length: 13
J: TRBJ2-7
size: few
V: TRBV4-1
DNA: TGCGCCAGCAGCCCACAGGGATCCTACGAGCAGTACTTC
CDR3: CASSPQGSYEQYF

D: .
length: 14
J: TRBJ2-7
size: .
V: TRBV18
DNA: TGTGCCAGCTCACCACAGGGATCAGTGTACGAGCAGTACTTC
CDR3: CASSPQGSVYEQYF

D: .
length: 13
J: TRBJ1-5
size: .
V: TRBV14
DNA: TGTGCCAGCAGCCAAGAGAATGGATCGCCCCAGCATTTT
CDR3: CASSQENGSPQHF

D: .
length: 12
J: TRBJ1-2
size: .
V: TRBV2
DNA: TGTGCCAGCATCTACGGTAACTATGGCTACACCTTC
CDR3: CASIYGNYGYTF

D: TRBD2
length: 15
J: TRBJ2-3
size: few
V: TRBV7-2
DNA: TGTGCCAGCAGCTTTAGCGGGCCACCGACAGATACGCAGTATTTT
CDR3: CASSFSGPPTDTQYF

D: .
length: 14
J: TRBJ1-1
size: many
V: TRBV2
DNA: TGTGCCAGCAGCTCCGCAGGGACAAACACTGAAGCTTTCTTT
CDR3: CASSSAGTNTEAFF